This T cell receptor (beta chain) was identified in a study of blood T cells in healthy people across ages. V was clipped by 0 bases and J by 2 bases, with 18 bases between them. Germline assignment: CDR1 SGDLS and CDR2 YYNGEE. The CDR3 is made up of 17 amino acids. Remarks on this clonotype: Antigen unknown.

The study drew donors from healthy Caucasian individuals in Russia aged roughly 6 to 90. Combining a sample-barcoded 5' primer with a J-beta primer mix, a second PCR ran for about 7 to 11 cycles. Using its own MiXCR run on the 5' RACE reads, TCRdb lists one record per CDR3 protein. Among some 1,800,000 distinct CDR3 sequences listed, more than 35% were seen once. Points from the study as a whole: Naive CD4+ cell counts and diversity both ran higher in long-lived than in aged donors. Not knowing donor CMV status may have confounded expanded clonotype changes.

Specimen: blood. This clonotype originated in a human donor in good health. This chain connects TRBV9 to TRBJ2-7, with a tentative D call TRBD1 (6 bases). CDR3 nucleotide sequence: TGTGCCAGCAGCGTAGGGACAGCTCGTGCCGCCACCTACGAGCAGTACTTC. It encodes CASSVGTARAATYEQYF.